Following are 25 T cell receptor beta chains from one sample sequenced in a study of CD8 T cells in Susac syndrome. Reverse transcription of about 0.45 to 1 ug RNA was carried out with random hexamers. One entry per CDR3 protein, called by TCRdb with MiXCR from the immunoSEQ multiplex PCR reads. The sample shows 150,000 to 200,000 distinct CDR3 sequences, 85% to 95% of them seen only once. The sample comprised CD8+ T cells from PBMCs. Receptors were obtained from a human donor with multiple sclerosis.

This clonotype has only one observation. The chain joins TRBV7-2 to TRBJ2-7; 11 nucleotides align to TRBD2. The J segment lost 0 bases and the V segment lost 8 bases, leaving 3 bases of the junction unmatched. This CDR3 is built from 14 residues. Per germline, CDR1 SGHTA and CDR2 FQGNSA. The CDR3 region has the DNA TGTGCCAGCTCCGGGACTAGCGGCTCCTACGAGCAGTACTTC. Its translation is CASSGTSGSYEQYF.

The V and J genes are TRBV4-1 and TRBJ2-7, with 8 bases identical to TRBD2. In germline, CDR1 is MGHRA, CDR2 YSYEKL. This CDR3 has 15 residues. Trimming cost V 2 bases and J 1 base; bases outside gene matches: 4. The CDR3 region has the DNA TGCGCCAGCAGCCAAACAAGACTAGCGTCCTACGAGCAGTACTTC. This sequence encodes CASSQTRLASYEQYF.

The chain recombines TRBV5-6 with TRBJ1-4; D unresolved. This CDR3 region has 11 residues. The germline V and J ends were trimmed by 4 bases and 6 bases, with 4 bases remaining between them. The V gene's germline CDR1 is SGHDT and CDR2 YYEEEE. This CDR3 reads CASSVDEKLFF. For the CDR3, the DNA is TGTGCCAGCAGCGTGGATGAAAAACTGTTTTTT.

V gene TRBV18 combines with J gene TRBJ2-7; D possibly corresponds to TRBD2 (6 bases). The CDR3 loop spans 15 amino acids. The V gene lost 4 bases and the J gene lost 2 bases, with 15 bases spanning the gap. Germline V gene sequence: CDR1 KGHSH, CDR2 LQKENI. The CDR3 coding sequence is TGTGCCAGCTCACATCGGGACTTAGCGGCCTACGAGCAGTACTTC. It encodes CASSHRDLAAYEQYF.

The rearrangement joins TRBV5-1 to TRBJ2-1, with D hard to call. Germline V CDR1 and CDR2: SGHRS, YFSETQ. Trimming shortened V by 7 bases and J by 4 bases, and 21 bases separated the two germline ends. This CDR3 is built from 16 residues. As DNA, the CDR3 is TGCGCCAGCGCCTATATGTCCCCCGGATGGTACAATGAGCAGTTCTTC. Translation gives CASAYMSPGWYNEQFF.

This chain connects TRBV29-1 to TRBJ2-7, with D uncertain. Per germline, CDR1 SQVTM and CDR2 ANQGSEA. CDR3 size: 12 residues. Trimming stripped 6 bases from V and 3 bases from J, with 12 bases between. CDR3 sequence: CSVAGSDYEQYF. CDR3 bases: TGCAGCGTCGCCGGGTCTGACTACGAGCAGTACTTC.

The chain employs TRBV27 and TRBJ2-7, with D perhaps TRBD1 (5 bases). The germline V and J ends were trimmed by 2 bases and 0 bases, with 20 bases remaining between them. The CDR3 runs to 18 residues. Germline V lookup: CDR1 MNHEY, CDR2 SMNVEV (reference sequence). CDR3 in amino acids: CASSLMGTQGMNSYEQYF. The DNA for the CDR3 is TGTGCCAGCAGTTTAATGGGTACTCAGGGAATGAACTCCTACGAGCAGTACTTC.

The chain links TRBV28 to TRBJ1-5; D perhaps matches TRBD1 (6 bases). Trimming took off 11 bases at V and 3 bases at J, with 14 bases between the two ends. The CDR3 consists of 13 residues. Per the germline V gene, CDR1 is MDHEN and CDR2 is SYDVKM. CDR3 DNA sequence: TGTGCCGCGAAGGGGGTTCTCAATCAGCCCCAGCATTTT. As protein: CAAKGVLNQPQHF.

The chain links TRBV20-1 to TRBJ2-3, with D possibly TRBD2 on 5 matching bases. The CDR3 loop spans 15 amino acids. The germline V and J ends were trimmed by 2 bases and 2 bases, with 14 bases remaining between them. In germline, CDR1 is DFQATT, CDR2 SNEGSKA (reference sequence). CDR3 region: CSARKEAASTDTQYF. The CDR3 DNA reads as TGCAGTGCTAGAAAGGAGGCAGCCTCCACAGATACGCAGTATTTT.

This clonotype came up once. The chain is built from TRBV13 and TRBJ1-1, with D hard to call. The CDR3 is 12 residues long. CDR1 and CDR2 (germline): PRHDT, FYEKMQ (reference sequence). V was clipped by 5 bases and J by 1 base, with 5 bases between them. The DNA of the CDR3 is TGTGCCAGCAGCCAGTGGAACACTGAAGCTTTCTTT. Protein sequence: CASSQWNTEAFF.

V is TRBV15 and J is TRBJ1-3, with D perhaps matching TRBD1 (5 bases). V shed 2 bases and J shed 0 bases, with 11 bases lying between them. This CDR3 has 16 residues. The germline gives CDR1 LNHNV, CDR2 YYDKDF (reference sequence). The CDR3 DNA reads as TGTGCCACCAGCAGAAGCAGGGTCCACTCTGGAAACACCATATATTTT. As protein: CATSRSRVHSGNTIYF.

V is TRBV5-1 and J is TRBJ2-7, with D perhaps matching TRBD2 (5 bases). In germline, CDR1 is SGHRS, CDR2 YFSETQ. The CDR3 loop spans 14 amino acids. V shed 4 bases and J shed 3 bases, with 14 bases lying between them. The CDR3 loop is CASSTGLINYEQYF. CDR3 sequence (DNA): TGCGCCAGCAGCACCGGACTGATTAACTACGAGCAGTACTTC.

The rearrangement uses TRBV27 and TRBJ2-7; tentative D call: TRBD1 (6 bases). This CDR3 has 13 residues. The germline V gene encodes CDR1 MNHEY and CDR2 SMNVEV (reference sequence). V lost 6 bases, J lost 3 bases, and 12 bases lay in between. CDR3 DNA sequence: TGTGCCAGCAGATCCGGACAGTTCTACGAGCAGTACTTC. Protein sequence: CASRSGQFYEQYF.

CDR3 nucleotides: TGCGCCAGCAGCCAAGGGGATACCAACGCCGGGGAGACCCAGTACTTC. Protein sequence: CASSQGDTNAGETQYF. The V call is TRBV4-1, the J call TRBJ2-5, with unresolved D. V shed 1 base and J shed 5 bases, with 17 bases lying between them. CDR3 length equals 16 residues. The germline gives CDR1 MGHRA, CDR2 YSYEKL.

The chain uses TRBV5-6 and TRBJ2-7, with 9 bases aligning to TRBD1. Germline V gives CDR1 SGHDT, CDR2 YYEEEE. CDR3 length equals 14 residues. With 2 bases clipped from V and 6 bases from J, the junction kept 6 bases outside the gene matches. CDR3 region: CASSFGTGLSEQYF. In nucleotides, the CDR3 is TGTGCCAGCAGCTTCGGGACAGGGTTGAGCGAGCAGTACTTC.

CDR3 sequence (DNA): TGTGCCAGCAGCGCCCGGGACGTAACCTACGAGCAGTACTTC. Amino acids: CASSARDVTYEQYF. The V gene is TRBV7-9, the J gene TRBJ2-7; D may correspond to TRBD1 or TRBD2 (5 bases each). From germline, CDR1 is SEHNR and CDR2 FQNEAQ (reference sequence). This CDR3 has 14 amino acids. V lost 5 bases to trimming and J lost 2 bases, with 13 bases between them.

The V and J genes are TRBV16 and TRBJ1-2, with unresolved D. In germline, CDR1 is KGHSY, CDR2 FQNENV. The CDR3 is 13 amino acids. Trimming cost V 4 bases and J 1 base, with 7 bases left between them. DNA for the CDR3: TGTGCCAGCAGCCGAACGGTTAACTATGGCTACACCTTC. Translated: CASSRTVNYGYTF. Full variable domain (outside the CDR3, taken from reference TRBV16 and TRBJ1-2): GEEVAQTPKHLVRGEGQKAKLYCAPIKGHSYVFWYQQVLKNEFKFLISFQNENVFDETGMPKERFSAKCLPNSPCSLEIQATKLEDSAVYFCASSRTVNYGYTFGSGTRLTVV.

The V gene is TRBV12-3 or TRBV12-4, the J gene TRBJ2-1; D gene unclear. The V end was cut by 3 bases, the J end by 6 bases, with 6 bases between. The CDR3 has 12 amino acids. The CDR3 region is CASSFSVNEQFF. CDR3 nucleotide sequence: TGTGCCAGCAGTTTTTCCGTCAATGAGCAGTTCTTC.

This sequence joins TRBV29-1 and TRBJ1-2; D may be TRBD1 (6 bases). Germline CDR1 is SQVTM and CDR2 is ANQGSEA. Trimming pared 5 bases from V and 2 bases from J, leaving 21 bases between. The CDR3 is 16 residues long. For the CDR3, the DNA is TGCAGCGTTTTTCCCGGCGACAGGCCAGAGAACTATGGCTACACCTTC. It translates to CSVFPGDRPENYGYTF.

The chain couples TRBV19 to TRBJ2-7; the D gene is possibly TRBD1 (5 bases). Germline values: CDR1 LNHDA, CDR2 SQIVND (reference sequence). This CDR3 contains 13 residues. V lost 3 bases and J lost 3, with 9 bases in between. CDR3 loop: CASSMVQDYEQYF. The CDR3 DNA reads as TGTGCCAGTAGTATGGTACAGGACTACGAGCAGTACTTC. The whole variable domain, remainder taken from reference TRBV19 and TRBJ2-7, is DGGITQSPKYLFRKEGQNVTLSCEQNLNHDAMYWYRQDPGQGLRLIYYSQIVNDFQKGDIAEGYSVSREKKESFPLTVTSAQKNPTAFYLCASSMVQDYEQYFGPGTRLTVT.

The chain has TRBV4-2 and TRBJ2-3, with 7 bases lining up with TRBD2. Germline V gene data show CDR1 as LGHNA and CDR2 as YNFKEQ. The V segment lost 0 bases and the J segment 2 bases; nucleotides outside the gene matches: 5. The CDR3 is 16 residues long. CDR3 protein: CASSQEWTRPTDTQYF. The DNA for the CDR3 is TGTGCCAGCAGCCAAGAGTGGACTAGACCCACAGATACGCAGTATTTT.

The chain couples TRBV2 to TRBJ1-2; D uncertain. V was clipped by 4 bases and J by 5 bases, with 11 bases between them. The germline V gene has CDR1 SNHLY and CDR2 FYNNEI. The CDR3 runs to 13 residues. In nucleotides, the CDR3 is TGTGCCAGCAGTGTGAAGGTTTGGTATGGCTACACCTTC. Translated: CASSVKVWYGYTF.

This clonotype was seen just once. V and J are TRBV6-4 and TRBJ2-1; D is unclear. The CDR3 has 16 amino acids. Looked up from germline, CDR1 is MRHNA and CDR2 is SNTAGT. V lost 3 bases and J lost 3, with 15 bases in between. CDR3 amino acids: CASSEIFVGNYNEQFF. Written as DNA, the CDR3 is TGTGCCAGCAGTGAAATCTTCGTAGGGAACTACAATGAGCAGTTCTTC.

The gene calls are TRBV5-1 and TRBJ1-2; a weak D match, TRBD1 (6 bases). The germline V gene has CDR1 SGHRS and CDR2 YFSETQ. The CDR3 is made up of 16 amino acids. V lost 4 bases and J lost 3, with 19 bases in between. The CDR3 DNA follows: TGCGCCAGCAGCCCGACCAGGTTCAGGGGAGACTATGGCTACACCTTC. This gives the protein CASSPTRFRGDYGYTF.

The table lists this clonotype with a few counts. The chain carries TRBV20-1 and TRBJ2-7, with D perhaps TRBD2 (6 bases). The CDR3 spans 13 residues. Germline V CDR1 and CDR2: DFQATT, SNEGSKA (reference sequence). V shed 3 bases and J shed 3 bases, with 12 bases lying between them. As DNA, the CDR3 is TGCAGTGCTAGGTGGGGACTTAACTACGAGCAGTACTTC. It translates to CSARWGLNYEQYF.